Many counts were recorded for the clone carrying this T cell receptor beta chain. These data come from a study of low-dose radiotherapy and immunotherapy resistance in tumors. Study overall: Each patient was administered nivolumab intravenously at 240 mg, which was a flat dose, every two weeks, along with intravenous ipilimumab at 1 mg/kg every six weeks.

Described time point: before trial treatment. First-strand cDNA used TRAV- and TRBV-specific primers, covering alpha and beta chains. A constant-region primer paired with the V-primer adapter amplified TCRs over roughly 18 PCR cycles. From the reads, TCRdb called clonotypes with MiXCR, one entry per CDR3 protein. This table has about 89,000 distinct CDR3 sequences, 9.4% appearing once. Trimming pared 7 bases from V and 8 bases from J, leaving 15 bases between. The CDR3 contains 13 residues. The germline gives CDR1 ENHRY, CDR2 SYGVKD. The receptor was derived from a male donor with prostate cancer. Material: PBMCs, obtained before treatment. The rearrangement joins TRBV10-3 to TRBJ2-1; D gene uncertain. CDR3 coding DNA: TGTGCCATCACCCCGAGCCCCTATGATGAGCAGTTCTTC. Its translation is CAITPSPYDEQFF.